This entry concerns a single T cell receptor beta chain. This sample was included in a study of control samples from healthy donors and cancer patients. Here immunoSEQ multiplex PCR was the method, and the copy in TCRdb shows in-frame clones only, minus some. This sample's table reports approximately 190,000 clones. Germline CDR1 reads DFQATT; CDR2 reads SNEGSKA (reference sequence). The V gene lost 4 bases and the J gene lost 10 bases, with 13 bases spanning the gap. The CDR3 sequence is 11 residues long. This receptor was obtained from a woman in her thirties in good health. Sequenced: blood. This chain links TRBV20-1 with TRBJ1-1; no firm D call. This CDR3 reads CSATDTVVAFF. The CDR3 DNA reads TGCAGTGCTACCGACACCGTGGTAGCTTTCTTT.